The 25 T cell receptor beta chains in this list originate from one sample, sequenced in a study of T cell responses to AZD1222 COVID-19 vaccine. The data were produced by immunoSEQ multiplex PCR, yet TCRdb's version contains in-frame clones alone and is incomplete. The profile shows about 130,000 clones, 80% to 90% of them singletons. The material sequenced was peripheral blood, taken on day 0 of AZD1222 vaccination. The receptors derive from an adult in good health.

This sequence joins TRBV30 and TRBJ1-2; possible D gene TRBD1, 5 bases. The CDR3 length is 14 residues. The germline CDR1 and CDR2 sequences are GTSNPN and SVGIG (reference sequence). V was cut by 4 bases and J by 8 bases, with 20 bases left in between. The CDR3: CAWMRGDVLMGYTF. The CDR3 DNA sequence: TGTGCCTGGATGAGAGGGGATGTTTTAATGGGCTACACCTTC. The whole variable domain, filled in from reference TRBV30 and TRBJ1-2, reads SQTIHQWPATLVQPVGSPLSLECTVEGTSNPNLYWYRQAAGRGLQLLFYSVGIGQISSEVPQNLSASRPQDRQFILSSKKLLLSDSGFYLCAWMRGDVLMGYTFGSGTRLTVV.

This CDR3 reads CASSPLGGLAGGGRADTQYF. The CDR3 nucleotides read TGCGCCAGCAGTCCCCTCGGCGGGCTAGCGGGAGGGGGTAGAGCAGATACGCAGTATTTT. The genes are TRBV5-1 and TRBJ2-3; 12 nucleotides agree with TRBD2. Germline assignment: CDR1 SGHRS and CDR2 YFSETQ. CDR3 length: 20 residues. V trimming: 5 bases; J trimming: 4 bases; junction bases outside the gene matches: 20.

This clone was counted a single time. The rearrangement links TRBV5-5 to TRBJ2-5, with 8 bases aligning to TRBD2. With V trimmed by 6 bases and J by 2 bases, 9 bases remained unmatched. Looked up from germline, CDR1 is SGHKS and CDR2 is YYEKEE (reference sequence). The CDR3 consists of 15 residues. CDR3: CASTRTGGLQETQYF. For the CDR3, the DNA is TGTGCCAGCACTAGGACGGGGGGGCTGCAAGAGACCCAGTACTTC.

This chain links TRBV10-1 with TRBJ2-1, with 9 bases that match TRBD2. V dropped 2 bases and J dropped 7; count of bases not matched to a gene: 6. This CDR3 has 15 amino acids. Looked up from germline, CDR1 is WNHNN and CDR2 is SYGVQD (reference sequence). CDR3 nucleotides: TGCGCCAGCAGTGAGAATAGCGGGGGCTGGAATGAGCAGTTCTTC. This codes for CASSENSGGWNEQFF.

The chain has TRBV24-1 and TRBJ2-1; 10 bases match TRBD1. The CDR3 contains 19 residues. Germline trimming cut 1 base from V and 0 bases from J; bases unmatched to any gene: 8. CDR1 is KGHDR and CDR2 is SFDVKD in the germline V gene. The CDR3 DNA reads as TGTGCCACCAGTGATTTAGTGACAGGGGGCCCCCGCTCCTACAATGAGCAGTTCTTC. Its protein product is CATSDLVTGGPRSYNEQFF.

The gene calls are TRBV18 and TRBJ1-6, with 7 bases fitting TRBD1. Germline assignment: CDR1 KGHSH and CDR2 LQKENI. The CDR3 loop spans 16 amino acids. Losses at the gene ends were 3 bases for V and 0 bases for J; bases not matched to a gene: 2. CDR3 nucleotide sequence: TGTGCCAGCTCACCGGACAGGAGCTCCTATAATTCACCCCTCCACTTT. Its protein product is CASSPDRSSYNSPLHF.

The chain couples TRBV30 to TRBJ2-3; 7 positions match TRBD2. V was pared by 3 bases and J by 0 bases, with 12 bases of the junction left unmatched. The CDR3 is 17 amino acids. CDR1 is GTSNPN and CDR2 is SVGIG in the germline V gene (reference sequence). Written as DNA, the CDR3 is TGTGCCTGGAGGGGTTTTTCGCGGGGGTCTAGCACAGATACGCAGTATTTT. This codes for CAWRGFSRGSSTDTQYF.

This clone appeared once. The chain has TRBV4-2 and TRBJ2-7, with TRBD2 matching over 13 bases. CDR1 is LGHNA, CDR2 YNFKEQ, per germline. The CDR3 is made up of 18 amino acids. Unmatched junction bases numbered 9, after V lost 0 bases and J lost 4 bases. The CDR3 DNA follows: TGTGCCAGCAGCCAAGATAGGACTAGCGGGAGAGGGGCTTACGAGCAGTACTTC. Its protein is CASSQDRTSGRGAYEQYF.

The chain combines TRBV18 with TRBJ1-3; no reliable D call. CDR1 KGHSH and CDR2 LQKENI come from the germline V gene. This CDR3 spans 15 amino acids. Trimming stripped 0 bases from V and 0 bases from J, with 6 bases between. CDR3 sequence: CASSPPPDSGNTIYF. CDR3 sequence (DNA): TGTGCCAGCTCACCACCCCCCGACTCTGGAAACACCATATATTTT.

To note about this clone: One end of the junction does not line up with germline, which may come from a read error. V gene TRBV27 combines with J gene TRBJ1-3, with 8 bases identical to TRBD1. The germline gives CDR1 MNHEY, CDR2 SMNVEV (reference sequence). The CDR3 length is 16 residues. CDR3 DNA sequence: TGTGCCGGCAGAGGGACAGGCATACTTTCTGGAAACACCATATATTTT. Protein sequence: CAGRGTGILSGNTIYF.

The count of this clone is one. V usage is TRBV18 and J usage is TRBJ2-2, with 11 positions matching TRBD2. Germline V gives CDR1 KGHSH, CDR2 LQKENI. V was pared by 1 base and J by 1 base, with 2 bases of the junction left unmatched. The CDR3 extends over 17 amino acids. The CDR3 region has the DNA TGTGCCAGCTCACCACTTACTAGCGGGGGGAACACCGGGGAGCTGTTTTTT. Residues: CASSPLTSGGNTGELFF.

This chain links TRBV23-1 with TRBJ1-2; D gene uncertain. TRBV23-1 is an ORF; its function is uncertain. The CDR3 is made up of 11 amino acids. V gave up 1 base and J gave up 6 bases, with 3 bases separating them. The CDR3 loop is CASSQCDGYTF. CDR3 coding DNA: TGCGCCAGCAGTCAATGCGATGGCTACACCTTC.

This clone was seen more than once but under ten times. This chain links TRBV3-1 (or the pseudogene TRBV3-2) with TRBJ2-7; D is unclear. Germline V gene lookup returns CDR1 LGHDT and CDR2 YNNKEL (reference sequence). V gave up 8 bases and J gave up 0 bases, with 11 bases separating them. The CDR3 consists of 13 residues. The CDR3 sequence is CASSLSNSYEQYF. CDR3 nucleotide sequence: TGTGCCAGCTCCCTTTCCAACTCCTACGAGCAGTACTTC.

The chain carries TRBV7-3 and TRBJ2-1; a weak D match, TRBD1 (5 bases). V lost 0 bases and J lost 9, with 15 bases in between. CDR3 length: 15 residues. The germline V gene encodes CDR1 SGHTA and CDR2 FQGTGA. CDR3 sequence reads: CASSLTGEVWGEQFF. The CDR3 nucleotides read TGTGCCAGCAGCTTAACAGGGGAAGTTTGGGGTGAGCAGTTCTTC.

This clone was seen more than once but under ten times. This chain links TRBV25-1 with TRBJ1-4, with TRBD1 identical over 9 bases. Germline CDR1 and CDR2: MGHDK and SYGVNS. The CDR3 consists of 16 residues. The junction had 4 bases not matched to a gene; V was cut back by 1 base and J by 4 bases. CDR3 loop: CASSEFKGQGNEKLFF. The CDR3 nucleotides read TGTGCCAGCAGTGAATTCAAGGGACAGGGTAATGAAAAACTGTTTTTT.

This clone was picked up a small number of times. The chain couples TRBV12-5 to TRBJ2-1; D gene uncertain. CDR1 and CDR2 from the germline V gene are LGHNT and FRNRAP. V was cut by 2 bases and J by 7 bases, with 9 bases left in between. This CDR3 has 13 amino acids. This CDR3 reads CASGLFPLNEQFF. In nucleotides, the CDR3 is TGTGCTAGTGGTTTGTTCCCATTGAATGAGCAGTTCTTC. The complete variable domain, with remaining parts taken from reference TRBV12-5 and TRBJ2-1, reads DARVTQTPRHKVTEMGQEVTMRCQPILGHNTVFWYRQTMMQGLELLAYFRNRAPLDDSGMPKDRFSAEMPDATLATLKIQPSEPRDSAVYFCASGLFPLNEQFFGPGTRLTVL.

A few counts support this clone. The J gene is TRBJ2-3, the V gene TRBV18; D not resolved. V lost 0 bases to trimming and J lost 5 bases, with 9 bases between them. This CDR3 contains 14 residues. CDR1 and CDR2 from the germline V gene are KGHSH and LQKENI. The CDR3 sequence: CASSPPLQQDTQYF. Written as DNA, the CDR3 is TGTGCCAGCTCACCACCGTTGCAACAAGATACGCAGTATTTT.

This clone has more than one count but fewer than ten. The V call is TRBV11-2, the J call TRBJ2-7, with 13 positions matching TRBD2. Trimming cost V 4 bases and J 2 bases; bases outside gene matches: 8. From germline, CDR1 is SGHAT and CDR2 FQNNGV. This CDR3 spans 17 amino acids. As DNA, the CDR3 is TGTGCCAGCAGCTGGCGGACTAGCGGGGGTACGGCCTACGAGCAGTACTTC. It translates to CASSWRTSGGTAYEQYF.

For the CDR3, the DNA is TGTGCCAGCAGCGGGGGTTCAGGGTGGAATTCACCCCTCCACTTT. Its translation is CASSGGSGWNSPLHF. This rearrangement joins TRBV7-2 to TRBJ1-6; a weak D match, TRBD1 (5 bases). With 5 bases removed from V and 7 bases from J, the gap between germline ends came to 15 bases. CDR3 length equals 15 residues. Germline CDR1 and CDR2: SGHTA and FQGNSA.

The chain recombines TRBV7-9 with TRBJ1-2; perhaps TRBD1 as D (6 bases). Germline V gene data show CDR1 as SEHNR and CDR2 as FQNEAQ (reference sequence). With 3 bases removed from V and 4 bases from J, the gap between germline ends came to 12 bases. The CDR3 covers 14 residues. The CDR3 nucleotides read TGTGCCAGCAGCTTCGCAGGGGCCACCTATGGCTACACCTTC. It encodes CASSFAGATYGYTF.

This chain links TRBV19 with TRBJ1-2; maybe TRBD1 (5 bases). CDR1 is LNHDA and CDR2 is SQIVND in the germline V gene (reference sequence). The CDR3 sequence is 14 residues long. Trimming cost V 2 bases and J 5 bases, with 12 bases left between them. Written as DNA, the CDR3 is TGTGCCAGTAGTATAAATCAGGGTCGGTATGGCTACACCTTC. This translates into CASSINQGRYGYTF.

This chain links TRBV30 with TRBJ1-2; tentatively, D is TRBD1 (5 bases). Germline values: CDR1 GTSNPN, CDR2 SVGIG (reference sequence). This CDR3 spans 13 amino acids. V lost 1 base to trimming and J lost 10 bases, with 16 bases between them. CDR3 DNA sequence: TGTGCCTGGAGTGGTGGGAAGGGGTTGGTCTACACCTTC. Translated, it gives CAWSGGKGLVYTF.

The chain is built from TRBV6-5 and TRBJ1-2; D remains unclear. The CDR3 totals 14 residues. Trimming shortened V by 11 bases and J by 0 bases, and 16 bases separated the two germline ends. CDR1 is MNHEY and CDR2 is SVGAGI in the germline V gene. CDR3 sequence (DNA): TGTGCCTCTAAAGTGGCGGCCGCTAACTATGGCTACACCTTC. Translating it yields CASKVAAANYGYTF.

The chain is built from TRBV9 and TRBJ2-2; 11 bases fit TRBD2. The CDR3 loop spans 19 amino acids. Germline V gene data show CDR1 as SGDLS and CDR2 as YYNGEE. V shed 7 bases and J 10 bases; nucleotides not matched to a gene: 24. The CDR3 protein is CASASQLGVAGGLAMELFF. The CDR3 DNA reads TGTGCCAGCGCATCCCAGCTGGGGGTAGCGGGAGGGCTTGCGATGGAGCTGTTTTTT.

The chain is built from TRBV5-6 and TRBJ2-5; D unresolved. Germline CDR1 reads SGHDT; CDR2 reads YYEEEE. The CDR3 totals 15 residues. Trimming stripped 2 bases from V and 4 bases from J, with 15 bases between. In nucleotides, the CDR3 is TGTGCCAGCAGCTTTAGAACGAGCACGGTAGAGACCCAGTACTTC. Translation gives CASSFRTSTVETQYF.